This TCR beta chain was captured by sequencing in a study of CD8 T cells in ankylosing spondylitis. Findings and limits, study-wide: Certain motif variants had earlier appeared in reactive arthritis synovial fluid and blood.

As regards this clonotype: Its specificity is not known.

TCRdb fed the 5' RACE reads into MiXCR, producing one record per CDR3 protein. The repertoire holds 250,000 to 400,000 distinct CDR3 sequences, 11% seen once, with roughly 9.5% in the top ten. Germline V lookup: CDR1 DFQATT, CDR2 SNEGSKA (reference sequence). The ends were cut back, 3 bases at V and 10 bases at J, with 25 bases in the middle. The CDR3 extends over 17 amino acids. Sample: blood, either unsorted or a sorted T cell fraction (not recorded which). The V call is TRBV20-1, the J call TRBJ1-6, with D perhaps matching TRBD1 (6 bases). The receptor comes from a female donor with ankylosing spondylitis or in good health (not recorded which). The CDR3 sequence is CSARPPLRTGYGSPLHF. CDR3 in DNA: TGCAGTGCTAGGCCCCCCTTAAGAACAGGGTATGGATCACCCCTCCACTTT.